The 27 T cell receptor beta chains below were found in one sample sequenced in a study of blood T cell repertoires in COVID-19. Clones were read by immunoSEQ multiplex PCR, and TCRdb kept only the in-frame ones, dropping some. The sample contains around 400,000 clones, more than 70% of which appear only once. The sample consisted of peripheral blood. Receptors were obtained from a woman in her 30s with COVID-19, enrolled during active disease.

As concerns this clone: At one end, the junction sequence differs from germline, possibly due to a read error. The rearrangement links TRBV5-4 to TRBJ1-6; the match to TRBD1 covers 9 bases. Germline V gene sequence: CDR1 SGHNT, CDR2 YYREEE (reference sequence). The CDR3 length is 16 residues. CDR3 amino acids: CASSLVGQGLYSPLHF. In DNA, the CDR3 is TGTGCCAGCAGTTTGGTTGGACAGGGGCTGTATTCACCCCTCCACTTT.

The CDR3 nucleotides are TGTGCCAGCAGCTTTCTCAGGGGACCCACTGAAGCTTTCTTT. Translating it yields CASSFLRGPTEAFF. The chain links TRBV7-9 to TRBJ1-1, with a weak D call TRBD1 (6 bases). The CDR3 has 14 residues. Trimming removed 3 bases at V and 4 bases at J, with 12 bases between. The germline V gene has CDR1 SEHNR and CDR2 FQNEAQ (reference sequence).

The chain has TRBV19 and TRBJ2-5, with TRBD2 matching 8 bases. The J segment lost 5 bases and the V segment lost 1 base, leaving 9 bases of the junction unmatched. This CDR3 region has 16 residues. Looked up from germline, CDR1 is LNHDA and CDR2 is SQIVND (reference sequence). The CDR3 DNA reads TGTGCCAGTAGTATAGGATCCGGGAGGGCCCAGGAGACCCAGTACTTC. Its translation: CASSIGSGRAQETQYF. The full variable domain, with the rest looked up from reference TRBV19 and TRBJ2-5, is DGGITQSPKYLFRKEGQNVTLSCEQNLNHDAMYWYRQDPGQGLRLIYYSQIVNDFQKGDIAEGYSVSREKKESFPLTVTSAQKNPTAFYLCASSIGSGRAQETQYFGPGTRLLVL.

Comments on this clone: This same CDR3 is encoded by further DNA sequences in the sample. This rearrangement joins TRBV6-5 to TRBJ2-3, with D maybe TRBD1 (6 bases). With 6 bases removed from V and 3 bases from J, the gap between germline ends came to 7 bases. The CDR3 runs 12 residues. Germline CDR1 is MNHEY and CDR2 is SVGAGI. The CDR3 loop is CASRTGTDTQYF. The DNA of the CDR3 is TGTGCCAGCAGAACAGGGACAGATACGCAGTATTTT.

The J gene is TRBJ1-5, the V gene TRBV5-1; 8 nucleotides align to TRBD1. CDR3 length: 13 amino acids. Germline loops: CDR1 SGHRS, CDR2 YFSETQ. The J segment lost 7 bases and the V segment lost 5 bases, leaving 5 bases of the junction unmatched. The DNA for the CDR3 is TGCGCCAGCAGTCACAGGGGGGGACAGCCCCAGCATTTT. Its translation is CASSHRGGQPQHF. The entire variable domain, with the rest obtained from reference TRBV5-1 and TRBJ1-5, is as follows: KAGVTQTPRYLIKTRGQQVTLSCSPISGHRSVSWYQQTPGQGLQFLFEYFSETQRNKGNFPGRFSGRQFSNSRSEMNVSTLELGDSALYLCASSHRGGQPQHFGDGTRLSIL.

CDR3 loop: CASSYYRDSRQETQYF. The CDR3 region has the DNA TGTGCCAGCAGTTACTACCGGGACTCTCGCCAAGAGACCCAGTACTTC. The chain recombines TRBV6-6 with TRBJ2-5; D is possibly TRBD2 (6 bases). Germline V CDR1 and CDR2: MNHNY, SVGAGI (reference sequence). The V end was cut by 1 base, the J end by 1 base, with 13 bases between. The CDR3 runs 16 residues.

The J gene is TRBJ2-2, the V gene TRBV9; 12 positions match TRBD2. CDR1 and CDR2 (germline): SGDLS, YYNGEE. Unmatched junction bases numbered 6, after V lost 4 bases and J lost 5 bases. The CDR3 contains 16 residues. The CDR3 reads CASSLQTSGRTGELFF. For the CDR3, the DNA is TGTGCCAGCAGCCTACAGACTAGCGGGAGAACCGGGGAGCTGTTTTTT.

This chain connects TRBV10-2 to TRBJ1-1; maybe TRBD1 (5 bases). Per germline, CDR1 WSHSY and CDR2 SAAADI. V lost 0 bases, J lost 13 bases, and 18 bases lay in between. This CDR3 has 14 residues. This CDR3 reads CASSESAGREHGFF. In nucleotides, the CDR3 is TGCGCCAGCAGTGAGTCGGCAGGGAGGGAACACGGTTTCTTT.

CDR3 sequence (DNA): TGTGCCAGCAGTTTAAGGACTAGCGGTTCCTACAATGAGCAGTTCTTC. This codes for CASSLRTSGSYNEQFF. The chain joins TRBV27 to TRBJ2-1; 10 bases agree with TRBD2. From germline, CDR1 is MNHEY and CDR2 SMNVEV (reference sequence). The CDR3 covers 16 residues. After removal of 2 bases from V and 1 base from J, the junction contained 2 bases not matched to a gene.

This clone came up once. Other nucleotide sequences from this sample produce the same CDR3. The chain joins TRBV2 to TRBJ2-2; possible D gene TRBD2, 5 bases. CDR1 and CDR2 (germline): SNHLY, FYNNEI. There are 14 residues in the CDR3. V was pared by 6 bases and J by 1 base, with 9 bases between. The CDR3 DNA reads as TGTGCCAGCAGGGGAGAAGGGAACACCGGGGAGCTGTTTTTT. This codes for CASRGEGNTGELFF.

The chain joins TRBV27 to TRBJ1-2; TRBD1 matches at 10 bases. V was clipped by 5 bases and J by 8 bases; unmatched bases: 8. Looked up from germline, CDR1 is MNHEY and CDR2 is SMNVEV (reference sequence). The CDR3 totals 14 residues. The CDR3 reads CASSPRQGARGYTF. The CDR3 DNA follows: TGTGCCAGCAGTCCCCGACAGGGGGCAAGAGGCTACACCTTC.

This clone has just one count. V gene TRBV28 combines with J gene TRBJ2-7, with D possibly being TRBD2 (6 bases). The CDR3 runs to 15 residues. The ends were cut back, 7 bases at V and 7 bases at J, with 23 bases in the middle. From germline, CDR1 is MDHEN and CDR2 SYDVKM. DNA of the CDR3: TGTGCCAGCACCATATTCCGGGAGAGAGACTCTGAGCAGTACTTC. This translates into CASTIFRERDSEQYF.

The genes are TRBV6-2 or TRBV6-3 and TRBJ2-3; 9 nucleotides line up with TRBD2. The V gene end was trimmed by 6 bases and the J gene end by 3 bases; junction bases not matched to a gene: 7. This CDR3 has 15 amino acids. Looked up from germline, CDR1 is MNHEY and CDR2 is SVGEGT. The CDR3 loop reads CASSPGLARTDTQYF. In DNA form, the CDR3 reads TGTGCCAGCAGCCCAGGACTAGCGCGGACAGATACGCAGTATTTT.

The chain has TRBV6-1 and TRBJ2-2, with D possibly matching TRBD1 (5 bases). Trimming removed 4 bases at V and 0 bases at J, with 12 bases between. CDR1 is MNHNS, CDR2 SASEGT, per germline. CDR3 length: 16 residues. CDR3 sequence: CASSGYRRPNTGELFF. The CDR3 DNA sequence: TGTGCCAGCAGTGGGTACAGGCGCCCGAACACCGGGGAGCTGTTTTTT.

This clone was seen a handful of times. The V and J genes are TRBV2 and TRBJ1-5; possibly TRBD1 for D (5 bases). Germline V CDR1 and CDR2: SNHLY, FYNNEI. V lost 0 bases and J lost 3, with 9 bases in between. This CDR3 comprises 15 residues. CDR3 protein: CASSEAPGDNQPQHF. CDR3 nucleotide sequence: TGTGCCAGCAGTGAAGCGCCGGGGGACAATCAGCCCCAGCATTTT. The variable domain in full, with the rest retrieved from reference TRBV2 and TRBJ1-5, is EPEVTQTPSHQVTQMGQEVILRCVPISNHLYFYWYRQILGQKVEFLVSFYNNEISEKSEIFDDQFSVERPDGSNFTLKIRSTKLEDSAMYFCASSEAPGDNQPQHFGDGTRLSIL.

The CDR3: CSVRGNAGTDTQYF. CDR3 DNA: TGCAGCGTGAGGGGGAATGCGGGCACAGATACGCAGTATTTT. The rearrangement uses TRBV29-1 and TRBJ2-3, with D possibly TRBD1 on 6 matching bases. Trimming stripped 6 bases from V and 1 base from J, with 14 bases between. CDR1 and CDR2 from the germline V gene are SQVTM and ANQGSEA. The CDR3 runs to 14 residues.

The CDR3 region is CASSLGGLAGEQYF. The DNA of the CDR3 is TGTGCCAGCAGCTTAGGGGGACTAGCGGGCGAGCAGTACTTC. The gene calls are TRBV11-2 and TRBJ2-7; 12 bases are a match to TRBD2. This CDR3 comprises 14 residues. Germline-derived CDR1 and CDR2 are SGHAT and FQNNGV. The J segment lost 6 bases and the V segment lost 1 base, leaving 1 base of the junction unmatched.

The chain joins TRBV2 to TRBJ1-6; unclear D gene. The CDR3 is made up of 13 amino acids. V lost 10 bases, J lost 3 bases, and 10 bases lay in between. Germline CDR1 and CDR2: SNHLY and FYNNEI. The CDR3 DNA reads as TGTGCCACCTGCCGGGACTATAATTCACCCCTCCACTTT. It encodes CATCRDYNSPLHF.

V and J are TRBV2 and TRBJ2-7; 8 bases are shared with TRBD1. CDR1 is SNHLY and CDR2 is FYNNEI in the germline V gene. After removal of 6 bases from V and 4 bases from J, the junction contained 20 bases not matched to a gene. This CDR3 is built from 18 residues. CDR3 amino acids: CASRLRQSGTGNRYEQYF. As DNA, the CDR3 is TGTGCCAGCAGACTCCGGCAATCCGGGACAGGAAACCGTTACGAGCAGTACTTC.

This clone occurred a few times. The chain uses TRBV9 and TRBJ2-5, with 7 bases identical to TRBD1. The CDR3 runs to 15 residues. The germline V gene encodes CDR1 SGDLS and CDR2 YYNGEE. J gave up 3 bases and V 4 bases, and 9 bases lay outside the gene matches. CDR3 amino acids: CASSSITGTEETQYF. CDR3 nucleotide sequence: TGTGCCAGCAGCTCAATAACCGGGACAGAAGAGACCCAGTACTTC.

In DNA, the CDR3 is TGTGCCAGCCGACCACCGGGACAGGGGACCGAGCAGTACTTC. Protein sequence: CASRPPGQGTEQYF. This chain uses TRBV6-6 with TRBJ2-7, with TRBD1 matching 10 bases. Per the germline V gene, CDR1 is MNHNY and CDR2 is SVGAGI (reference sequence). The trim removed 8 bases at V and 6 bases at J, leaving 10 bases unmatched. The CDR3 sequence is 14 residues long.

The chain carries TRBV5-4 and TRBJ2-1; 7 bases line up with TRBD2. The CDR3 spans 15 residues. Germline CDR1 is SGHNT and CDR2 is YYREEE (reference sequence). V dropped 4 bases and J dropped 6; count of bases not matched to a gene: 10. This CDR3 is CASSPLAGAPNEQFF. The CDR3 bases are TGTGCCAGCAGCCCCCTGGCGGGAGCCCCCAATGAGCAGTTCTTC.

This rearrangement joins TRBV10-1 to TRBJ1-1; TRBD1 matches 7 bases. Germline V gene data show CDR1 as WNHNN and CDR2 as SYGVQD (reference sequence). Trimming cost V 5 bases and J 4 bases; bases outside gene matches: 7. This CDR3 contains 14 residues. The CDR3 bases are TGCGCCAGCAGTCAGACAGGGTCGGGCACTGAAGCTTTCTTT. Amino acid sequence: CASSQTGSGTEAFF.

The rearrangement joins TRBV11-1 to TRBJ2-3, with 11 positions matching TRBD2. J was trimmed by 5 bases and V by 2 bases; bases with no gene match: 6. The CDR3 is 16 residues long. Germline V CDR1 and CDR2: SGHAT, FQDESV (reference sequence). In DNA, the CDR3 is TGTGCCAGCAGCTTATTGGTAGCGGGAGGGGGAGATACGCAGTATTTT. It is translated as CASSLLVAGGGDTQYF.

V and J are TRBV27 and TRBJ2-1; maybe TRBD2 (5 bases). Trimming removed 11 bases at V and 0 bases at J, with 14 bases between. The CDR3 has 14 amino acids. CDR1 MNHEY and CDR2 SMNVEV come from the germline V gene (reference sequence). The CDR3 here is CALVPGGSYNEQFF. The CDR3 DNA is TGTGCCCTCGTTCCAGGAGGCTCCTACAATGAGCAGTTCTTC.

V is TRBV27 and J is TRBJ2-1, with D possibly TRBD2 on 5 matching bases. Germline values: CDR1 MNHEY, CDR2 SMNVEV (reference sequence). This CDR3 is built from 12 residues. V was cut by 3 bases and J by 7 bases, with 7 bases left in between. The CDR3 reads CASSFPGNEQFF. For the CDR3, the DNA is TGTGCCAGCAGTTTCCCGGGGAATGAGCAGTTCTTC.

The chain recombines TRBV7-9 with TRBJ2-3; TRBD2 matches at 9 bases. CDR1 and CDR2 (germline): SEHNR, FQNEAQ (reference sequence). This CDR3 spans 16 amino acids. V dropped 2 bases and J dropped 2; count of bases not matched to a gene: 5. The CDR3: CASSLRLAGSTDTQYF. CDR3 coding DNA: TGTGCCAGCAGCTTAAGGCTAGCGGGATCCACAGATACGCAGTATTTT.